The clone carrying this T cell receptor beta chain was seen a few times. A junction end diverges from the germline sequence, so it may reflect a read error. MiXCR was run by TCRdb on the 5' RACE reads, yielding one entry per CDR3 protein. The sample lists 55,000 to 75,000 distinct CDR3 sequences, roughly 7.7% occurring once. This entry is derived from a study of early T cells in non-severe SARS-CoV-2 infection. Germline CDR1 is SGHKS and CDR2 is YYEKEE (reference sequence). The CDR3 length is 11 residues. The V gene is TRBV5-5, the J gene TRBJ1-1; no clear D gene. This TCR was sampled from an adult who was a healthcare worker with PCR-confirmed SARS-CoV-2 infection or an uninfected control (not recorded which). The sample was whole blood. The CDR3 DNA sequence: TGTGCCAACAGCTTGAAAGCTGAAGCTTTCTTT. Translated: CANSLKAEAFF.